This record looks at one TCR beta chain sequence and its context. Antigen: not known. This sample is drawn from a study of cytomegalovirus exposure and HLA in healthy donors. In the PCR, 60 Vbeta and 13 Jbeta primers were used. The table came from immunoSEQ multiplex PCR; TCRdb's copy has only in-frame clones and leaves some out. This sample has roughly 130,000 clones, with around 83% found just once. V was clipped by 4 bases and J by 0 bases, with 7 bases between them. Germline CDR1 reads SQVTM; CDR2 reads ANQGSEA. The CDR3 contains 12 residues. Regarding the study as a whole: There was a cluster of highly shared sequence variants that was likely a sequencing artifact. Because they were indistinguishable, some V segments, including TRBV6-2 and TRBV6-3, were excluded.

While unrecorded immune exposures were likely, the donors were nominally healthy when sampled. The receptor was isolated from a girl under 10 years old in good health and CMV-seronegative. This chain links TRBV29-1 with TRBJ2-7; D unresolved. The specimen was PBMCs. CDR3 in DNA: TGCAGCGTTGGGGCGAACTCCTACGAGCAGTACTTC. Protein: CSVGANSYEQYF.